The 10 T cell receptor beta chains below come from one sample, sequenced in a study of radiotherapy plus CTLA-4 blockade in lung cancer. TCRdb's copy holds only in-frame clones and misses some; the assay was immunoSEQ multiplex PCR. The sample records 80,000 or so clones, around 76% being singletons. Sequenced material: peripheral blood, taken from a patient treated with radiotherapy plus ipilimumab. The origin of the receptors is a human donor with non-small cell lung cancer who had a partial response to radiotherapy plus ipilimumab. Some clones in this sample may be carry-over from other donors' samples.

This chain uses TRBV6-6 with TRBJ1-5; 9 positions match TRBD1. Germline assignment: CDR1 MNHNY and CDR2 SVGAGI (reference sequence). There are 15 residues in the CDR3. Losses at the gene ends were 2 bases for V and 5 bases for J; bases not matched to a gene: 4. CDR3: CASSYGTGRHQPQHF. The CDR3 coding sequence is TGTGCCAGCAGTTACGGGACAGGGAGGCATCAGCCCCAGCATTTT.

The chain couples TRBV19 to TRBJ1-1; 12 bases are shared with TRBD1. Germline V gene data show CDR1 as LNHDA and CDR2 as SQIVND (reference sequence). The CDR3 covers 16 residues. V shed 4 bases and J 5 bases; nucleotides not matched to a gene: 8. The CDR3 DNA sequence: TGTGCCAGTAGTAGTGGGACAGGGGGCTGGGGGACTGAAGCTTTCTTT. It translates to CASSSGTGGWGTEAFF.

The rearrangement joins TRBV11-3 to TRBJ1-2; the match to TRBD1 covers 7 bases. CDR1 and CDR2 from the germline V gene are SGHNT and YENEEA. V lost 4 bases and J lost 10; bases outside the gene matches: 6. This CDR3 comprises 12 residues. The CDR3 loop reads CASSYPTGVYTF. The CDR3 DNA sequence: TGTGCCAGCAGCTACCCAACAGGGGTCTACACCTTC. The full variable domain, with the rest looked up from reference TRBV11-3 and TRBJ1-2, is EAGVVQSPRYKIIEKKQPVAFWCNPISGHNTLYWYLQNLGQGPELLIRYENEEAVDDSQLPKDRFSAERLKGVDSTLKIQPAELGDSAVYLCASSYPTGVYTFGSGTRLTVV.

The chain recombines TRBV5-4 with TRBJ2-7; 8 nucleotides align to TRBD2. The CDR3 is made up of 14 amino acids. J was trimmed by 10 bases and V by 4 bases; bases with no gene match: 13. Germline V gene data show CDR1 as SGHNT and CDR2 as YYREEE (reference sequence). In nucleotides, the CDR3 is TGTGCCAGCAGCCAGGAGGGAGCGGGGGTCCTTCAGTACTTC. Its protein product is CASSQEGAGVLQYF.

In this sample, this clone turned up a few times. The gene calls are TRBV19 and TRBJ2-3; 10 bases match TRBD2. The CDR3 is made up of 16 amino acids. CDR1 and CDR2 (germline): LNHDA, SQIVND (reference sequence). V gave up 6 bases and J gave up 2 bases; unmatched junction bases: 8. The CDR3 region has the DNA TGTGCCAGTAGCACCAGGACTAGCGGTTACACAGATACGCAGTATTTT. Its protein product is CASSTRTSGYTDTQYF. Filled out from reference TRBV19 and TRBJ2-3, the complete variable domain reads DGGITQSPKYLFRKEGQNVTLSCEQNLNHDAMYWYRQDPGQGLRLIYYSQIVNDFQKGDIAEGYSVSREKKESFPLTVTSAQKNPTAFYLCASSTRTSGYTDTQYFGPGTRLTVL.

This chain uses TRBV6-1 with TRBJ1-4; D gene uncertain. CDR1 and CDR2 (germline): MNHNS, SASEGT. There are 14 residues in the CDR3. V lost 4 bases and J 0 bases, leaving 6 bases between the germline ends. Written as DNA, the CDR3 is TGTGCCAGCAGTGCCACTGCAACTAATGAAAAACTGTTTTTT. Its translation: CASSATATNEKLFF.

This clone has just a few counts. The chain has TRBV7-3 and TRBJ2-1, with 8 bases fitting TRBD2. The CDR3 covers 12 residues. Germline V gene data show CDR1 as SGHTA and CDR2 as FQGTGA. J gave up 14 bases and V 5 bases, and 8 bases lay outside the gene matches. The CDR3 DNA follows: TGTGCCAGCAGCCCTTTGGGACTAGGAAAGTTCTTC. Encoded protein: CASSPLGLGKFF.

The chain recombines TRBV10-3 with TRBJ2-1, with a weak D call TRBD1 (5 bases). The CDR3 loop spans 14 amino acids. Deletions cut 10 bases from V and 0 bases from J, with 13 bases between. Germline V lookup: CDR1 ENHRY, CDR2 SYGVKD. The CDR3 loop is CASKRRDSYNEQFF. The CDR3 DNA sequence: TGTGCCAGCAAACGCAGGGACTCCTACAATGAGCAGTTCTTC.

V and J are TRBV19 and TRBJ1-4; possible D gene TRBD1, 5 bases. V shed 5 bases and J shed 5 bases, with 15 bases lying between them. Germline V lookup: CDR1 LNHDA, CDR2 SQIVND (reference sequence). This CDR3 contains 15 residues. Here the CDR3 reads CASSPSGGRNEKLFF. In nucleotides, the CDR3 is TGTGCCAGTAGTCCATCCGGGGGTCGCAATGAAAAACTGTTTTTT.

This chain connects TRBV6-1 to TRBJ2-3; possibly TRBD1 for D (5 bases). The V end lost 6 bases, the J end lost 2 bases, and 12 bases lay between the germline ends. Germline CDR1 reads MNHNS; CDR2 reads SASEGT. This CDR3 is 14 amino acids long. CDR3 amino acids: CASRLAGHTDTQYF. The CDR3 coding sequence is TGTGCCAGCAGACTGGCAGGACACACAGATACGCAGTATTTT.